The clone carrying this T cell receptor beta chain came up once. Its specificity is unknown. This sample was taken from a study of graft-versus-host responses after intestinal transplantation. Study as a whole: As for transplant type, recipients had multivisceral, liver-intestinal, or isolated intestinal grafts. All of the recipients had induction that used anti-thymocyte globulin, then tacrolimus and steroids for about 3 years. General study results and limits: In patients with graft-donor T cell macrochimerism, allograft graft-versus-host to host-versus-graft clonal ratios were high. Recipient marrow contained GvH clones, some of which appeared first in ileum or blood.

Here immunoSEQ multiplex PCR was the method, and the copy in TCRdb shows in-frame clones only, minus some. The data show just under 100,000 clones, approximately 90% seen once. Looked up from germline, CDR1 is SGHAT and CDR2 is FQNNGV. V was clipped by 5 bases and J by 5 bases, with 9 bases between them. The length of the CDR3 is 12 residues. This chain joins TRBV11-2 and TRBJ1-2; possible D gene TRBD1, 6 bases. This TCR was recovered from a human patient who received an intestinal transplant, so some T cells may come from the graft donor. The specimen was PBMCs, collected 450 to 460 days after intestinal transplant. The CDR3: CASSQDRYGYTF. CDR3 nucleotide sequence: TGTGCCAGCAGCCAGGACAGATATGGCTACACCTTC. The whole variable domain, filled in from reference TRBV11-2 and TRBJ1-2, reads EAGVAQSPRYKIIEKRQSVAFWCNPISGHATLYWYQQILGQGPKLLIQFQNNGVVDDSQLPKDRFSAERLKGVDSTLKIQPAKLEDSAVYLCASSQDRYGYTFGSGTRLTVV.